This entry lists 20 T cell receptor beta chains sequenced from one sample in a study of radiation and T cells in renal cell carcinoma. Sequenced by immunoSEQ multiplex PCR; TCRdb stores in-frame clones only, minus some. Found here are some 60,000 clones, 70% to 80% of them singletons; the top ten hold under 7%. Time point given: blood 2 weeks post-SBRT. Regarding treatment: 15 Gy SBRT to primary tumor, nephrectomy 4 weeks later. Material: blood, obtained from a patient whose treatment included radiotherapy and nephrectomy. The receptors originated from a man between 60 and 75 years old with renal cell carcinoma.

This chain connects TRBV7-2 to TRBJ1-2; no reliable D call. The CDR3 totals 15 residues. The V gene's germline CDR1 is SGHTA and CDR2 FQGNSA. V was clipped by 1 base and J by 2 bases, with 11 bases between them. The CDR3 coding sequence is TGTGCCAGCAGCTTAGTAATAGGGCCCAACTATGGCTACACCTTC. It specifies CASSLVIGPNYGYTF.

The gene calls are TRBV9 and TRBJ1-3, with 7 bases aligning to TRBD1. Germline loops: CDR1 SGDLS, CDR2 YYNGEE. The CDR3 runs to 17 residues. The trim removed 4 bases at V and 0 bases at J, leaving 10 bases unmatched. CDR3 loop: CASSTLGQVSSGNTIYF. The CDR3 DNA sequence: TGTGCCAGCAGCACCCTAGGACAGGTGTCCTCTGGAAACACCATATATTTT.

This clone was counted once. The rearrangement uses TRBV21-1 and TRBJ1-3; TRBD1 is taken as the D call from the table, unchecked against the DNA. TRBV21-1 is termed a pseudogene. The CDR3 loop spans 16 amino acids. DNA for the CDR3: TGTGCCAGCAGCAAAGGGGACAGGGTGGGCGGAAACACCATATATTTT. Its protein product is CASSKGDRVGGNTIYF.

This rearrangement joins TRBV9 to TRBJ2-5; D unclear. The germline V gene has CDR1 SGDLS and CDR2 YYNGEE. The CDR3 runs to 12 residues. V gave up 3 bases and J gave up 3 bases, with 6 bases separating them. The CDR3 protein is CASSAGEETQYF. CDR3 bases: TGTGCCAGCAGCGCGGGCGAAGAGACCCAGTACTTC.

The V and J genes are TRBV6-1 and TRBJ2-7; D gene uncertain. This CDR3 has 14 residues. Germline CDR1 and CDR2: MNHNS and SASEGT. Trimming stripped 0 bases from V and 2 bases from J, with 8 bases between. For the CDR3, the DNA is TGTGCCAGCAGTGAAGCGGGCAGGACCTACGAGCAGTACGTC. This codes for CASSEAGRTYEQYV.

This chain joins TRBV11-1 and TRBJ2-1; a possible D gene is TRBD2 (6 bases). Germline loops: CDR1 SGHAT, CDR2 FQDESV (reference sequence). The V end was cut by 5 bases, the J end by 4 bases, with 15 bases between. This CDR3 has 15 amino acids. The CDR3 DNA follows: TGTGCCAGCAGCGATTTTGGGGGAGGTTACAATGAGCAGTTCTTC. It translates to CASSDFGGGYNEQFF.

The chain carries TRBV18 and TRBJ1-1; D may be TRBD1 (5 bases). V was clipped by 6 bases and J by 5 bases, with 13 bases between them. CDR1 is KGHSH and CDR2 is LQKENI in the germline V gene. The CDR3 totals 13 residues. The CDR3 reads CASSAGGGTEAFF. The DNA of the CDR3 is TGTGCCAGCTCGGCCGGGGGAGGGACTGAAGCTTTCTTT.

This clone was detected only once. This sequence joins TRBV7-2 and TRBJ2-1, with 9 bases identical to TRBD2. The CDR3 has 16 amino acids. The junction had 6 bases not matched to a gene; V was cut back by 0 bases and J by 6 bases. Looked up from germline, CDR1 is SGHTA and CDR2 is FQGNSA. CDR3 DNA: TGTGCCAGCAGCTTAGCGAGGCGGGGGGGCCGCAATGAGCAGTTCTTC. Its translation: CASSLARRGGRNEQFF.

The genes are TRBV6-1 and TRBJ1-2; weak D call: TRBD1 (5 bases). Per the germline V gene, CDR1 is MNHNS and CDR2 is SASEGT. This CDR3 is built from 21 residues. Trimming cost V 1 base and J 14 bases, with 41 bases left between them. The CDR3: CASSEEKPAGRGWLGGGAGTF. The CDR3 DNA reads TGTGCCAGCAGTGAAGAAAAACCCGCGGGACGTGGGTGGCTCGGCGGAGGGGCAGGGACCTTC.

The chain links TRBV9 to TRBJ2-1, with 10 bases matching TRBD1. The V and J ends lost 3 bases and 8 bases, in that order; junction bases with no gene match: 8. The CDR3 runs 15 residues. Germline CDR1 and CDR2: SGDLS and YYNGEE. CDR3 DNA: TGTGCCAGCAGCGACACCGGGACAGGGGTGCATGAGCAGTTCTTC. Translation gives CASSDTGTGVHEQFF.

This clone appeared many times. CDR3 nucleotide sequence: TGCGCCAGCAGCATAGCGGGGGAAAAACTGTTTTTT. Translation gives CASSIAGEKLFF. The V call is TRBV5-1, the J call TRBJ1-4; D remains unclear. This CDR3 has 12 amino acids. V lost 4 bases, J lost 8 bases, and 9 bases lay in between. Germline V CDR1 and CDR2: SGHRS, YFSETQ.

The gene calls are TRBV7-9 and TRBJ2-3, with 8 nucleotides matching TRBD2. This CDR3 region has 15 residues. Trimming removed 5 bases from V and 4 bases from J; junction bases left unmatched: 8. CDR1 and CDR2 (germline): SEHNR, FQNEAQ (reference sequence). Written as DNA, the CDR3 is TGTGCCAGCAGCCTACGGGGGGGCCCGGCAGATACGCAGTATTTT. It specifies CASSLRGGPADTQYF.

This clone was seen more than once but under ten times. The chain uses TRBV19 and TRBJ2-3, with 8 bases that match TRBD1. CDR1 and CDR2 (germline): LNHDA, SQIVND (reference sequence). The CDR3 covers 16 residues. Trimming took 6 bases from V and 4 from J; bases not matched to a gene: 12. Written as DNA, the CDR3 is TGTGCCAGTAGAGGGACAGGTATACCAGGCCCAGATACGCAGTATTTT. This encodes CASRGTGIPGPDTQYF.

V is TRBV7-9 and J is TRBJ2-1, with D tentatively TRBD1 or TRBD2 (5 bases each). Germline V gives CDR1 SEHNR, CDR2 FQNEAQ (reference sequence). The CDR3 covers 17 residues. Trimming pared 0 bases from V and 2 bases from J, leaving 14 bases between. The chain's CDR3 is CASSLAPGQGPYNEQFF. The DNA for the CDR3 is TGTGCCAGCAGCTTAGCTCCAGGGCAGGGACCCTACAATGAGCAGTTCTTC.

The chain has TRBV4-1 and TRBJ1-1, with D unresolved. Trimming removed 7 bases at V and 0 bases at J, with 15 bases between. Germline assignment: CDR1 MGHRA and CDR2 YSYEKL. This CDR3 is built from 15 residues. The CDR3 nucleotides read TGCGCCAGCACCCTATTCGAGGGATTGAACACTGAAGCTTTCTTT. This codes for CASTLFEGLNTEAFF.

The chain has TRBV19 and TRBJ2-6, with 8 bases identical to TRBD1. CDR1 is LNHDA and CDR2 is SQIVND in the germline V gene (reference sequence). The trim removed 4 bases at V and 4 bases at J, leaving 3 bases unmatched. The CDR3 is 15 amino acids. CDR3 region: CASSTQGAGANVLTF. The CDR3 DNA follows: TGTGCCAGTAGTACGCAGGGGGCCGGGGCCAACGTCCTGACTTTC.

The CDR3 here is CASSSPGGDYEQYV. The CDR3 DNA follows: TGTGCCAGCAGTTCTCCGGGGGGGGACTACGAGCAGTACGTC. This sequence joins TRBV27 and TRBJ2-7; 8 bases line up with TRBD2. Losses at the gene ends were 4 bases for V and 3 bases for J; bases not matched to a gene: 5. Germline values: CDR1 MNHEY, CDR2 SMNVEV (reference sequence). This CDR3 has 14 residues.

This chain uses TRBV30 with TRBJ2-3; weak D call: TRBD2 (5 bases). This CDR3 is 18 amino acids long. V was cut by 2 bases and J by 0 bases, with 21 bases left in between. In germline, CDR1 is GTSNPN, CDR2 SVGIG (reference sequence). The CDR3 nucleotides are TGTGCCTGGAGTAGGGTGCGGGCGGTGACTATCAGCACAGATACGCAGTATTTT. Residues: CAWSRVRAVTISTDTQYF.

V gene TRBV6-1 combines with J gene TRBJ1-2; weak D call: TRBD1 (6 bases). Germline-derived CDR1 and CDR2 are MNHNS and SASEGT. Trimming removed 0 bases at V and 8 bases at J, with 22 bases between. This CDR3 spans 17 amino acids. CDR3 protein: CASSEAGVKSGAEGYTF. The CDR3 nucleotides are TGTGCCAGCAGTGAAGCAGGGGTAAAGTCGGGGGCAGAAGGCTACACCTTC.

This clone was seen once. V usage is TRBV19 and J usage is TRBJ1-2; possible D gene TRBD1, 5 bases. The CDR3 is made up of 14 amino acids. V was trimmed by 5 bases and J by 8 bases, leaving 18 bases between them. CDR1 is LNHDA, CDR2 SQIVND, per germline (reference sequence). The CDR3 DNA reads TGTGCCAGTAGTCTCCCCGGGGGGAGGAGGGGCTACACCTTC. Residues: CASSLPGGRRGYTF.